This T cell receptor (beta chain) was captured in a study of OX40 agonist ivuxolimab in advanced cancers. Regarding the study as a whole: Partial responders at 0.1-3.0 mg/kg showed near-lowest clonal expansion.

Remarks on this clone: Its antigen is as yet unknown.

Assay used: immunoSEQ multiplex PCR; TCRdb lists only in-frame clones, some missing. The sample has tens of thousands of clones, more than 75% seen once. The CDR3 runs 18 residues. Per the germline V gene, CDR1 is MGHRA and CDR2 is YSYEKL. The ends lost 4 bases at V and 7 bases at J; junction bases unmatched: 12. The sequencing used CD4+ or CD8+ T cells sorted from blood, collected in a trial of the OX40 agonist ivuxolimab. This chain links TRBV4-1 with TRBJ2-1; 14 nucleotides agree with TRBD2. This sequence was found in an adult with an advanced solid tumor such as melanoma, head and neck, liver or kidney cancer. CDR3 nucleotides: TGCGCCAGCAGCCGATCCGGGACTAGCGGGGGCAATTGGAATGAGCAGTTCTTC. Its protein is CASSRSGTSGGNWNEQFF.